This entry lists 10 T cell receptor beta chains sequenced from one sample in a study of blood T cells in healthy people across ages. Combining a sample-barcoded 5' primer with a J-beta primer mix, a second PCR ran for 7 to 11 cycles. TCRdb processed the 5' RACE reads anew with MiXCR; each CDR3 protein has one entry. This sample has 1.5 million to 2 million distinct CDR3 sequences, with around 50% found just once. Sequencing used blood. These receptors came from a woman in her thirties or forties in good health.

This clonotype was recorded many times. This chain joins TRBV7-2 and TRBJ2-3, with a possible D match to TRBD2 (6 bases). The CDR3 has 15 residues. With 1 base removed from V and 6 bases from J, the gap between germline ends came to 14 bases. Germline assignment: CDR1 SGHTA and CDR2 FQGNSA. CDR3 sequence reads: CASSLVGGSGDTQYF. Here the CDR3 DNA reads TGTGCCAGCAGCTTAGTCGGAGGGTCGGGCGATACGCAGTATTTT. Variable domain in full (rest from reference TRBV7-2 and TRBJ2-3): GAGVSQSPSNKVTEKGKDVELRCDPISGHTALYWYRQSLGQGLEFLIYFQGNSAPDKSGLPSDRFSAERTGGSVSTLTIQRTQQEDSAVYLCASSLVGGSGDTQYFGPGTRLTVL.

This clonotype appeared a single time. The V and J genes are TRBV11-2 and TRBJ2-1; D may correspond to TRBD1 or TRBD2 (7 bases each). V lost 4 bases to trimming and J lost 6 bases, with 19 bases between them. CDR3 length equals 16 residues. From germline, CDR1 is SGHAT and CDR2 FQNNGV. Here the CDR3 reads CASSSFRGGPINEQFF. CDR3 nucleotide sequence: TGTGCCAGCAGCTCCTTCAGGGGGGGGCCTATCAATGAGCAGTTCTTC.

Written as DNA, the CDR3 is TGTGCCAGCAGCGGCGACCCCGGGGATGCGCAGTATTTT. Its translation: CASSGDPGDAQYF. This sequence joins TRBV7-2 and TRBJ2-3; D might be TRBD2 (5 bases). The CDR3 runs to 13 residues. Trimming pared 5 bases from V and 10 bases from J, leaving 16 bases between. CDR1 and CDR2 (germline): SGHTA, FQGNSA.

The chain links TRBV6-5 to TRBJ2-1; 12 bases are shared with TRBD1. V lost 5 bases, J lost 6 bases, and 5 bases stayed unmatched. CDR1 MNHEY and CDR2 SVGAGI come from the germline V gene. This CDR3 spans 15 amino acids. CDR3 residues: CASSGDRGLCNEQFF. Written as DNA, the CDR3 is TGTGCCAGCAGTGGGGACAGGGGGCTCTGCAATGAGCAGTTCTTC.

This clonotype showed up just a few times. The V and J genes are TRBV4-3 and TRBJ2-3, with D tentatively TRBD2 (5 bases). The germline V and J ends were trimmed by 3 bases and 3 bases, with 10 bases remaining between them. The CDR3 covers 14 residues. Germline V CDR1 and CDR2: LGHNA, YSLEER. The CDR3 region has the DNA TGCGCCAGCAGCCAGGTTCGCGGGACAGATACGCAGTATTTT. This codes for CASSQVRGTDTQYF.

The CDR3 coding sequence is TGTGCCAGCTCGAAAGGGGGCCCTCAAGAGACCCAGTACTTC. It yields the protein CASSKGGPQETQYF. The chain has TRBV7-2 and TRBJ2-5, with 7 bases fitting TRBD1. Germline lookup yields CDR1 SGHTA and CDR2 FQGNSA. The CDR3 length is 14 residues. J was trimmed by 2 bases and V by 8 bases; bases with no gene match: 8.

This clonotype came up a few times. This chain connects TRBV20-1 to TRBJ2-5; 14 bases map to TRBD2. This CDR3 contains 16 residues. Per the germline V gene, CDR1 is DFQATT and CDR2 is SNEGSKA (reference sequence). V shed 4 bases and J 5 bases; nucleotides not matched to a gene: 9. The CDR3 bases are TGCAGTGCTATGCGCAGACTAGCGGGGGGGATGGAGACCCAGTACTTC. It translates to CSAMRRLAGGMETQYF.

For the CDR3, the DNA is TGTGCCAGCAGTCTCCGGGGGCGAGATTGGGAGACCCAGTACTTC. It specifies CASSLRGRDWETQYF. The rearrangement uses TRBV27 and TRBJ2-4; D may be TRBD1 or TRBD2 (6 bases each). The end of the DNA is better explained by TRBJ2-5, so the J call may be wrong. The length of the CDR3 is 15 residues. Germline V gives CDR1 MNHEY, CDR2 SMNVEV (reference sequence).

Only a few counts were recorded for this clonotype. The chain uses TRBV29-1 and TRBJ2-3; maybe TRBD1 (5 bases). Germline loops: CDR1 SQVTM, CDR2 ANQGSEA. The CDR3 consists of 13 residues. Between the trimmed V and J ends, which lost 6 bases and 2 bases, there was a span of 12 bases. CDR3 sequence reads: CSVTQAPTDTQYF. The CDR3 nucleotides are TGCAGCGTCACACAGGCACCCACAGATACGCAGTATTTT.

This chain uses TRBV20-1 with TRBJ2-3; D unresolved. The CDR3 extends over 15 amino acids. V lost 1 base, J lost 3 bases, and 14 bases lay in between. Germline V gene sequence: CDR1 DFQATT, CDR2 SNEGSKA (reference sequence). The CDR3 loop is CSARGTLGRTDTQYF. The CDR3 DNA is TGCAGTGCTAGAGGCACGTTAGGCAGGACAGATACGCAGTATTTT.